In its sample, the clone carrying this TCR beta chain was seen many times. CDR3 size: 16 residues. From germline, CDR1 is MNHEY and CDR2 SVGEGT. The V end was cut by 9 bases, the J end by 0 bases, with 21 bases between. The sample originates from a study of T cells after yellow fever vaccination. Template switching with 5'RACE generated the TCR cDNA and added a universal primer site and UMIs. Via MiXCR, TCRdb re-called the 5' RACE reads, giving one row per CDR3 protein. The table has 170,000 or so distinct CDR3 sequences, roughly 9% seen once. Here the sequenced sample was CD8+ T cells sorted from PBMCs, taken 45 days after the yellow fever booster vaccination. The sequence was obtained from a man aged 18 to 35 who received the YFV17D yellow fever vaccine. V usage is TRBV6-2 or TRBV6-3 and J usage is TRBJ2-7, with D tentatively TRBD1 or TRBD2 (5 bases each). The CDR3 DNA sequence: TGTGCCAGTTGCACCCCCCGGGACGTCAGCTCCTACGAGCAGTACTTC. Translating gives CASCTPRDVSSYEQYF.